This TCR beta chain was recovered during a study of T cells in Graves' hyperthyroidism and ophthalmopathy. Across the study: Before treatment of any kind, peripheral blood was taken at initial diagnosis. The study's findings and limits: A model of 13 V-J pairs discriminated ophthalmopathy from stable hyperthyroidism.

TCR beta CDR3 regions were amplified from RNA. RT-PCR in the first round (using the HTBI primer set) targeted the TCR CDR3. TCRdb re-called the multiplex PCR reads with MiXCR, one entry per CDR3 protein. This table holds about 180,000 distinct CDR3 sequences, 15% to 20% found once. Germline V gives CDR1 SGHRS, CDR2 YFSETQ. After removal of 0 bases from V and 8 bases from J, the junction contained 7 bases not matched to a gene. The CDR3 spans 15 residues. Many counts were recorded for this clonotype. Antigen specificity is unknown. This sample holds PBMCs from roughly 10 ml fresh peripheral blood. V gene TRBV5-1 combines with J gene TRBJ2-1, with 8 bases lining up with TRBD1. The sequenced sample was blood. This receptor was identified in a woman aged 50 to 65 with Graves' hyperthyroidism. In DNA, the CDR3 is TGCGCCAGCAGCTTGGCCGCAGGGGGCCGGGATGAGCAGTTCTTC. Its translation: CASSLAAGGRDEQFF. Variable domain in full (rest from reference TRBV5-1 and TRBJ2-1): KAGVTQTPRYLIKTRGQQVTLSCSPISGHRSVSWYQQTPGQGLQFLFEYFSETQRNKGNFPGRFSGRQFSNSRSEMNVSTLELGDSALYLCASSLAAGGRDEQFFGPGTRLTVL.